This T cell receptor beta chain comes out of a study of T-cell reconstitution after alpha-beta-depleted transplantation in children. Overall study results and limits: Several patients had high TCRbeta diversity at day 60; it came from surviving recipient T cells and thymic progenitors. Newly produced T cells mostly provided counts and TCRbeta diversity after one year, as hyperexpanded clones declined. At around two months after transplant, the alpha-beta T cells were reportedly derived from several hundred expanded clones that came from non-depleted graft cells.

This clonotype was counted many times. Antigen specificity is unknown. Construction of the TCRbeta library involved unique molecular identifiers. TCRdb itself ran the PCR reads through MiXCR, one entry per CDR3 protein. The sample comprises tens of thousands of distinct CDR3 sequences, 4.9% of which are singletons, and approximately 17% rests with the top ten. Trimming removed 11 bases from V and 1 base from J; junction bases left unmatched: 7. Germline CDR1 MNHEY, CDR2 SVGAGI. The CDR3 loop spans 13 amino acids. The chain carries TRBV6-5 and TRBJ1-1, with 7 bases identical to TRBD1. This specimen consisted of PBMCs, mostly from graft donor cells, obtained 180 days after TCRalphabeta/CD19-depleted stem cell transplant. The clonotype was recovered from a boy under two years old who had a stem cell transplant for acute myeloid leukemia, so the T cells may come from the graft donor. The CDR3 sequence: CAARGQPNTEAFF. CDR3 nucleotides: TGTGCCGCAAGGGGGCAGCCGAACACTGAAGCTTTCTTT.